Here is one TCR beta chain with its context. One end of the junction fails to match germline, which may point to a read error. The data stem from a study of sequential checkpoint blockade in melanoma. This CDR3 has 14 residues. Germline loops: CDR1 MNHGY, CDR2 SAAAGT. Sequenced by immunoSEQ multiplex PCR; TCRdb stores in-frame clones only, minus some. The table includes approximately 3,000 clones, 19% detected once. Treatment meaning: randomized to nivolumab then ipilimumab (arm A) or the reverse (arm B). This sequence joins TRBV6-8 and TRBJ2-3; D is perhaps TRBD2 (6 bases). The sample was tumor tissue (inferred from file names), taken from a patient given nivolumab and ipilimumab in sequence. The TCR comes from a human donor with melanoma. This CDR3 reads CAISGGLGGDTQYF. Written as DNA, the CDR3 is TGTGCCATCAGTGGGGGACTGGGGGGAGATACGCAGTATTTT.